This entry is about one T cell receptor beta chain. The data were taken from a study of blood T cell repertoires in COVID-19. Study in general: Sites in the United States, Italy and Spain provided acute and convalescent COVID-19 samples. PBMCs, B-cell-depleted T cells, or T cells provided the cDNA or gDNA that made up the material.

Germline V gene data show CDR1 as LGHNA and CDR2 as YNFKEQ. Unmatched junction bases numbered 3, after V lost 1 base and J lost 2 bases. This CDR3 region has 15 residues. The method was immunoSEQ multiplex PCR; TCRdb's version includes in-frame clones alone and lacks a portion of them. The sample contains approximately 97,000 clones, around 84% of which appear only once. V gene TRBV4-2 combines with J gene TRBJ2-7, with TRBD2 identical over 9 bases. This sequence originates from a man aged 45-65 years with active or convalescent COVID-19. The material sequenced was peripheral blood. The CDR3 is CASSQVAGAAYEQYF. The CDR3 coding sequence is TGTGCCAGCAGCCAAGTAGCGGGGGCCGCCTACGAGCAGTACTTC.